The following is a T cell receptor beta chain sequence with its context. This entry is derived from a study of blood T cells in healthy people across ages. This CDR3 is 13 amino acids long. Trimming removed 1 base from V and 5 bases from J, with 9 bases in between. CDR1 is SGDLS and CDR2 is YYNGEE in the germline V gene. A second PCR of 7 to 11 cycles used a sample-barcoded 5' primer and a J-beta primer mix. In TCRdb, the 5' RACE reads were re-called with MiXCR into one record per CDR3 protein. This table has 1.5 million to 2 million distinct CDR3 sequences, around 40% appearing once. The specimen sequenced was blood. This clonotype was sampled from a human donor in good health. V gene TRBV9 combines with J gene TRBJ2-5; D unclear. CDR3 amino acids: CASSVSPSETQYF. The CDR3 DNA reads TGTGCCAGCAGCGTATCCCCGTCGGAGACCCAGTACTTC.